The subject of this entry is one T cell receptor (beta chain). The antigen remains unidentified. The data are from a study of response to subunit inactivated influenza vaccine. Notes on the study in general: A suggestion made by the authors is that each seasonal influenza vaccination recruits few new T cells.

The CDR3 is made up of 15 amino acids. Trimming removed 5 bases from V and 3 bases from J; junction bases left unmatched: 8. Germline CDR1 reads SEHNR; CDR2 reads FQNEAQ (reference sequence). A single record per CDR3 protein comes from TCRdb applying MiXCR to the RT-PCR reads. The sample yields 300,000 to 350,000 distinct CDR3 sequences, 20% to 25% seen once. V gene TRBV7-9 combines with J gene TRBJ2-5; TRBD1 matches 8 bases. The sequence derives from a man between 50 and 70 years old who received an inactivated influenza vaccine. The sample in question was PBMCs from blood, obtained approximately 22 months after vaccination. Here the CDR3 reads CASSLAGGGEETQYF. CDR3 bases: TGTGCCAGCAGCCTTGCAGGGGGCGGGGAAGAGACCCAGTACTTC.